This T cell receptor beta chain was captured in a study of T cell responses to AZD1222 COVID-19 vaccine. As regards this clone: The antigen is not known.

Germline assignment: CDR1 DFQATT and CDR2 SNEGSKA (reference sequence). Trimming removed 3 bases at V and 5 bases at J, with 7 bases between. The CDR3 covers 11 residues. TCRdb's table, derived via immunoSEQ multiplex PCR, lists solely in-frame clones and lacks some. The data contain fewer than 110,000 clones, around 87% of them singletons. General observations from the study: Spike-specific TCR breadth and depth both grew after two AZD1222 doses.

The TCR was taken from an adult who received the AZD1222 COVID-19 vaccine. The source material was peripheral blood, sampled 28 days after the second AZD1222 dose. The chain joins TRBV20-1 to TRBJ2-5; D is possibly TRBD2 (5 bases). The CDR3 bases are TGCAGTGCTAGTACGGGGGAGACCCAGTACTTC. This gives the protein CSASTGETQYF.